This TCR beta chain stems from a study of response to subunit inactivated influenza vaccine (dated by TCRdb to 2016 to 2019). About the investigation overall: Deep quantitative profiling of the T cell receptor repertoire was used in the study to follow responses to a trivalent subunit inactivated influenza vaccine. The paper's findings and limits, for the study overall: The authors suggested that each seasonal influenza vaccination may recruit only a limited number of new T cells.

A word on this clonotype: Its target antigen remains unknown. No much larger clone exists at a distance of one base, and base qualities are not known.

Receptors were amplified or captured by RT-PCR. Sequencing was carried out with an Illumina HiSeq 2500. TCRdb reanalyzed the raw reads on its own, using fastp at Q25 for trimming and MiXCR for clone calling, and kept in-frame beta chains. All rows with the same CDR3 protein become a single entry with the most common DNA and genes. The sample table holds fewer than 750,000 distinct CDR3 sequences, of which about 15% were seen once. The ten largest make up 8.5% to 14% of the sample. Trimming takes 7 bases off V and 1 base off J; junction bases not matched to a gene: 7. For CDR1 and CDR2, the germline V gene (reference sequence) lists SEHNR and FQNEAQ. The CDR3 holds 15 amino acids from the cysteine to the phenylalanine. The entry retains the CDR3 DNA only, 45 bases that are in frame from base 1.

The sample here was PBMCs from blood, taken about 13 days after vaccination. The sequence is built from TRBV7-9 and TRBJ2-1; TRBD2 lines up with 7 middle nucleotides. The clonotype originates from a man aged 50 or older who received an inactivated influenza vaccine. Donor details come from another sample of the same person, matched by shared clones. Read as DNA, the sequence is TGTGCCAGCAATAGCCGGCGGGGGTCCTACAATGAGCAGTTCTTC. It translates to CASNSRRGSYNEQFF.